This is a list of T cell receptor beta chains from one sample in a study of blood T cell repertoires in COVID-19. The assay was immunoSEQ multiplex PCR, and TCRdb's table has in-frame clones only and misses some. The table includes about 120,000 clones, approximately 83% detected once. Sequenced material: peripheral blood. These receptors were taken from a woman of 80 years or more with acute or convalescent COVID-19. Each CDR3 is given with its conserved first and last residue. The D gene is left open where the match is weak. Size tells how often a clone was seen (once, few, many) or the class of an expanded clone, and some rows leave it out.

TRBJ1-2	TRBD1	TRBV2	-	CASRRDRDWEQGYTF	TGTGCCAGTCGCCGGGACAGGGACTGGGAACAAGGCTACACCTTC
TRBJ2-1	-	TRBV5-1	-	CASSLEREQFF	TGCGCCAGCAGCTTGGAGCGGGAGCAGTTCTTC
TRBJ2-1	-	TRBV9	-	CASSDPAGGDEQFF	TGTGCCAGCAGCGACCCGGCCGGCGGGGATGAGCAGTTCTTC
TRBJ1-1	TRBD1	TRBV10-3	-	CAISGETGGGSGTEAFF	TGTGCCATCAGTGGTGAGACAGGGGGTGGATCGGGTACTGAAGCTTTCTTT
TRBJ2-3	TRBD2	TRBV4-2	-	CASSQAPGTSDFVGTDTQYF	TGTGCCAGCAGCCAGGCTCCTGGGACTAGCGATTTCGTTGGTACAGATACGCAGTATTTT
TRBJ1-1	TRBD1	TRBV7-2	-	CASSLRGTGNTEAFF	TGTGCCAGCAGCTTAAGAGGGACAGGGAACACTGAAGCTTTCTTT
TRBJ1-2	TRBD1	TRBV9	-	CASSVSIRDRGMLEHGYTF	TGTGCCAGCAGCGTAAGCATCCGGGACAGGGGGATGTTGGAGCATGGCTACACCTTC
TRBJ1-1	-	TRBV28	-	CASSFQGNTEAFF	TGTGCCAGCAGTTTCCAGGGGAACACTGAAGCTTTCTTT
TRBJ1-1	-	TRBV5-1	-	CASSLTRTAGVGTEAFF	TGCGCCAGCAGCTTGACCAGGACAGCCGGGGTTGGAACTGAAGCTTTCTTT
TRBJ2-5	TRBD2	TRBV18	once	CASSPSSGGEETQYF	TGTGCCAGCTCACCCTCGAGCGGGGGGGAAGAGACCCAGTACTTC
TRBJ1-1	TRBD1	TRBV19	-	CASSRDRNTEAFF	TGTGCCAGTAGTAGGGACAGGAATACTGAAGCTTTCTTT
TRBJ1-1	-	TRBV19	-	CASSIRGNAEAFF	TGTGCCAGTAGTATAAGAGGGAACGCTGAAGCTTTCTTT
TRBJ1-6	-	TRBV9	few	CASSGDSDNSPLHF	TGTGCCAGCAGTGGGGACTCGGATAATTCACCCCTCCACTTT
TRBJ2-6	TRBD1	TRBV10-3	once	CAISQGAGANVLTF	TGTGCCATCAGCCAGGGGGCTGGGGCCAACGTCCTGACTTTC
TRBJ2-2	TRBD1	TRBV9	-	CASSEQGANTGELFF	TGTGCCAGCAGCGAACAGGGGGCCAACACCGGGGAGCTGTTTTTT
TRBJ2-6	-	TRBV9	-	CASSSQVRGAGANVLTF	TGTGCCAGCAGCTCACAGGTCAGGGGAGCTGGGGCCAACGTCCTGACTTTC
TRBJ2-3	-	TRBV11-1	-	CASSLGVSDRDTQYF	TGTGCCAGCAGCTTAGGCGTCAGCGATAGAGATACGCAGTATTTT
TRBJ1-2	TRBD1	TRBV28	-	CASHKGAGGYTF	TGTGCCAGCCACAAGGGGGCGGGAGGCTACACCTTC
TRBJ1-6	TRBD1	TRBV6-5	-	CASSSDRGRSPLHF	TGTGCCAGCAGTAGCGACAGGGGTCGGTCACCCCTCCACTTT
TRBJ2-1	-	TRBV28	-	CASSSTPTYEQFF	TGTGCCAGCAGTTCCACACCGACATATGAGCAGTTCTTC
TRBJ1-1	-	TRBV9	-	CASSVVGQNTEAFF	TGTGCCAGCAGCGTAGTAGGACAGAACACTGAAGCTTTCTTT
TRBJ1-2	-	TRBV3-1/TRBV3-2	-	CASSQAQAPPFGYTF	TGTGCCAGCAGCCAAGCCCAGGCCCCACCATTTGGCTACACCTTC